Sequencing of this T cell receptor (beta chain) was carried out in a study of blood T cells in healthy people across ages. Then a second PCR, running roughly 7 to 11 cycles, was carried out with a sample-barcoded 5' primer and a J-beta primer mix. TCRdb itself ran the 5' RACE reads through MiXCR, one entry per CDR3 protein. This table holds more than 650,000 distinct CDR3 sequences, about 53% found once. Trimming took off 8 bases at V and 6 bases at J, with 11 bases between the two ends. The CDR3 loop spans 12 amino acids. Germline V gene data show CDR1 as SNHLY and CDR2 as FYNNEI. Only a few counts were recorded for this clonotype.

The J gene is TRBJ2-1, the V gene TRBV2; TRBD2 is a possible D gene (5 bases). The source material was blood. The sequence was collected from a man at least 80 years old in good health. CDR3 region: CASDLAGNEQFF. CDR3 in DNA: TGTGCCAGCGACCTGGCGGGCAATGAGCAGTTCTTC.